This T cell receptor (beta chain) was profiled in a study of cytotoxic CD8 clonotypes in ibrutinib-treated CLL. About the research overall: With a range of 6 to 36, the median treatment time before response samples were taken was roughly 12 months. Samples had a mean of 255,043 productive templates and some 88,000 productive rearrangements. Study-level findings and limits: Clonality went higher at ibrutinib response and then dropped back toward baseline at progression. Shared public clonotypes were rare, and on treatment they either got smaller or stayed the same.

The repertoire was sequenced with immunoSEQ multiplex PCR; TCRdb's copy has only in-frame clones and lacks some. The repertoire holds about 160,000 clones, with about 80% as singletons. The CDR3 length is 16 residues. The junction had 7 bases not matched to a gene; V was cut back by 0 bases and J by 8 bases. The germline gives CDR1 SGHVS, CDR2 FQNEAQ. On this clone itself: Antigen specificity is unknown.

The chain recombines TRBV7-8 with TRBJ1-4; 9 bases line up with TRBD1. The sequenced sample was PBMCs, obtained after 24 months of ibrutinib treatment. This receptor was obtained from a human donor with chronic lymphocytic leukemia. CDR3 DNA sequence: TGTGCCAGCAGCTTAGCGCGGGGACAGGGAAACGAAAAACTGTTTTTT. Protein sequence: CASSLARGQGNEKLFF.